This T cell receptor beta chain emerged from a study of early T cells in non-severe SARS-CoV-2 infection. The CDR3 is 15 residues long. V lost 4 bases, J lost 8 bases, and 20 bases lay in between. Germline values: CDR1 MNHEY, CDR2 SVGAGI. Findings and caveats of the study: VDJdb-based matching was biased toward anti-spike CD8 responses and missed private and CD4 specificities.

TCRdb processed the 5' RACE reads anew with MiXCR; each CDR3 protein has one entry. The sample consists of 53,000 or so distinct CDR3 sequences, around 7.7% of them appearing once. This clonotype was seen ten or more times. The target antigen is unknown. The sequence was obtained from an adult who was a healthcare worker with PCR-confirmed SARS-CoV-2 infection or an uninfected control (not recorded which). This chain uses TRBV6-5 with TRBJ1-1, with unresolved D. Input material: whole blood. The CDR3 is CASSFSSGRDQEAFF. CDR3 coding DNA: TGTGCCAGCAGTTTTTCAAGTGGGCGAGACCAAGAAGCTTTCTTT.